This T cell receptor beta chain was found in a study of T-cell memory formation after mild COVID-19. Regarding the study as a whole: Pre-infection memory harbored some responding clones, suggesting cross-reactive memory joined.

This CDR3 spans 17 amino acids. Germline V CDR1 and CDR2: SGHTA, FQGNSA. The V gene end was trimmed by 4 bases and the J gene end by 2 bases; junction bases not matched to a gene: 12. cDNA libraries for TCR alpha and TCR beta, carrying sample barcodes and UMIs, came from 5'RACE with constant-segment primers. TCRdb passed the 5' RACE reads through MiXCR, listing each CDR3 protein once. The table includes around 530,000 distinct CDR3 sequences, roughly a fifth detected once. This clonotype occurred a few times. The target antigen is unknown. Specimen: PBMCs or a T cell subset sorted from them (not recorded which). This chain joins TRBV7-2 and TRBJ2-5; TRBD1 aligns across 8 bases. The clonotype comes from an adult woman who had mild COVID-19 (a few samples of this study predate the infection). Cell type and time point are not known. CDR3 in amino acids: CASSSRGRGLGQETQYF. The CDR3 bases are TGTGCCAGCAGCTCACGCGGCAGGGGGCTGGGACAAGAGACCCAGTACTTC.